The clone carrying this T cell receptor beta chain was counted at least ten times. The data stem from a study of T-cell memory formation after mild COVID-19. Trimming left V 1 base short and J 0 bases short, with 8 bases between. Germline CDR1 SGHVS, CDR2 FNYEAQ. The CDR3 length is 15 residues. Each CDR3 protein is one row after TCRdb ran MiXCR on the 5' RACE reads. The sample yields fewer than 600,000 distinct CDR3 sequences, roughly 22% seen once. The sample taken for sequencing was PBMCs or a T cell subset sorted from them (not recorded which). The source of this sequence is an adult woman who had mild COVID-19 (a few samples of this study predate the infection). Cell type and time point are not known. The V and J genes are TRBV7-6 and TRBJ2-3; no definite D call. For the CDR3, the DNA is TGTGCCAGCAGCTTAGACCACCTTAGCACAGATACGCAGTATTTT. It yields the protein CASSLDHLSTDTQYF. Looking up the rest from reference TRBV7-6 and TRBJ2-3 gives the full variable domain: GAGVSQSPRYKVTKRGQDVALRCDPISGHVSLYWYRQALGQGPEFLTYFNYEAQQDKSGLPNDRFSAERPEGSISTLTIQRTEQRDSAMYRCASSLDHLSTDTQYFGPGTRLTVL.